This T cell receptor (beta chain) originates from a study of blood T cell repertoires in COVID-19. Germline V gene lookup returns CDR1 LNHDA and CDR2 SQIVND (reference sequence). V lost 9 bases, J lost 6 bases, and 15 bases stayed unmatched. The CDR3 consists of 15 residues. Assay: immunoSEQ multiplex PCR; the TCRdb copy retains only in-frame clones and omits some. This repertoire shows 85,000 to 100,000 clones, 85% to 90% found once; its top ten account for approximately 3.9%. Sequenced input: peripheral blood. The TCR comes from a man aged 55 to 70 with acute or convalescent COVID-19. The J gene is TRBJ2-7, the V gene TRBV19; 9 positions agree with TRBD1. The DNA of the CDR3 is TGTGCCAGCGCCTATACCGGGACAGGGATCGGCGAGCAGTACTTC. This sequence encodes CASAYTGTGIGEQYF.